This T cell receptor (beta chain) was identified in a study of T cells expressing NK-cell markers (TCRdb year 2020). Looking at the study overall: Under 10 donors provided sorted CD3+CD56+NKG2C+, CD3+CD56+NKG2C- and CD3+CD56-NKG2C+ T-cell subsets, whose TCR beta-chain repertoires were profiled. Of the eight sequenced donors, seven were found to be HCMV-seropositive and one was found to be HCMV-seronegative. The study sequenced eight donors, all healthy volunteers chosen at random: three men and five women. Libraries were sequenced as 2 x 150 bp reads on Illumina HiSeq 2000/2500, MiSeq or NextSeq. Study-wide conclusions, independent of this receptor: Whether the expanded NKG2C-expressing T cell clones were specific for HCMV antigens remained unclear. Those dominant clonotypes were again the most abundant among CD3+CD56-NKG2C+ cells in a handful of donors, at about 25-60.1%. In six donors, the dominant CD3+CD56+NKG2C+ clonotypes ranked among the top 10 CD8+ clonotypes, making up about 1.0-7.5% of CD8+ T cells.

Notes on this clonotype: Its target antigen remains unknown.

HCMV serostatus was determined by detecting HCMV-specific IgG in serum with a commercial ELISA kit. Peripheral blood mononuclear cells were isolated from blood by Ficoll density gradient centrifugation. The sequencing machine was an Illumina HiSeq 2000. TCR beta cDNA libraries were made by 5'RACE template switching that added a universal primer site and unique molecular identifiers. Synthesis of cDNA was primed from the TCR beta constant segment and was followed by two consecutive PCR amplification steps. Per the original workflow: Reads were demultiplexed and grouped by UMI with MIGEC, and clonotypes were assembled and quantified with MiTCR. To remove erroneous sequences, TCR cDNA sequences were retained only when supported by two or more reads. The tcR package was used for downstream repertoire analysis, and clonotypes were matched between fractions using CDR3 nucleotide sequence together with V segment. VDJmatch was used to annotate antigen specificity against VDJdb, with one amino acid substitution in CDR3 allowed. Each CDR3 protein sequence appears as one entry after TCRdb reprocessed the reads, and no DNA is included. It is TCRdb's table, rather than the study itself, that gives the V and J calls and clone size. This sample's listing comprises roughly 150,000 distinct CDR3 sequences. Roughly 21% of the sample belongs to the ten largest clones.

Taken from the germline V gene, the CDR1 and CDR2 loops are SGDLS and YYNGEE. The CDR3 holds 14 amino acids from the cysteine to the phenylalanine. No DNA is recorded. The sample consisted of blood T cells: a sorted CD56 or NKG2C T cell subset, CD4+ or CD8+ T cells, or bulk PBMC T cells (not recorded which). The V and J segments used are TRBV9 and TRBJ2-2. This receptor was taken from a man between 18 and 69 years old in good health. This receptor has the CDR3 CASSALQNTGELFF.